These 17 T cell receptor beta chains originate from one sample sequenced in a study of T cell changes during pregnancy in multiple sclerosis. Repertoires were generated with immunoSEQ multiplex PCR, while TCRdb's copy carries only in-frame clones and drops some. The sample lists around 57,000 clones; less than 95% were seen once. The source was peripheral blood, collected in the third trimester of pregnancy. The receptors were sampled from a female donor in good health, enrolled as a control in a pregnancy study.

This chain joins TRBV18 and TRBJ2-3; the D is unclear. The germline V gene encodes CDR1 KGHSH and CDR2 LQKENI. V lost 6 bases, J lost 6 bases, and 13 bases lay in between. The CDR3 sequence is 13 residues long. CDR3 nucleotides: TGTGCCAGCTCCCCCATATCGGAGGATACGCAGTATTTT. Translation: CASSPISEDTQYF. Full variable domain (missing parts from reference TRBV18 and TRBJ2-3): NAGVMQNPRHLVRRRGQEARLRCSPMKGHSHVYWYRQLPEEGLKFMVYLQKENIIDESGMPKERFSAEFPKEGPSILRIQQVVRGDSAAYFCASSPISEDTQYFGPGTRLTVL.

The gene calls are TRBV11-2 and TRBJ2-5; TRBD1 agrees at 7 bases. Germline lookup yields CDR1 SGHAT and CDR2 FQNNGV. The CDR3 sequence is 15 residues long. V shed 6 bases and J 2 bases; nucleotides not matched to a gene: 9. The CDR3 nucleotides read TGTGCCAGCAGGCCGTTTGAGGGGGCACAAGAGACCCAGTACTTC. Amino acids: CASRPFEGAQETQYF. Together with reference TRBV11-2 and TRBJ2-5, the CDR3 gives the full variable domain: EAGVAQSPRYKIIEKRQSVAFWCNPISGHATLYWYQQILGQGPKLLIQFQNNGVVDDSQLPKDRFSAERLKGVDSTLKIQPAKLEDSAVYLCASRPFEGAQETQYFGPGTRLLVL.

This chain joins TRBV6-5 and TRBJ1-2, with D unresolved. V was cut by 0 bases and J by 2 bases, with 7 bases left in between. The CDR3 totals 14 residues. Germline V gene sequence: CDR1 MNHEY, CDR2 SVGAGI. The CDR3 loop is CASSYSTRNYGYTF. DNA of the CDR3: TGTGCCAGCAGTTACTCGACACGAAACTATGGCTACACCTTC.

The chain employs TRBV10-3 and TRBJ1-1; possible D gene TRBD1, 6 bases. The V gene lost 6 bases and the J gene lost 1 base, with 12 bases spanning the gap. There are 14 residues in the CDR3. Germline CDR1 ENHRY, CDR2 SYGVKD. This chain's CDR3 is CAIRATGENTEAFF. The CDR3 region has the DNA TGTGCCATCAGAGCGACAGGAGAGAACACTGAAGCTTTCTTT.

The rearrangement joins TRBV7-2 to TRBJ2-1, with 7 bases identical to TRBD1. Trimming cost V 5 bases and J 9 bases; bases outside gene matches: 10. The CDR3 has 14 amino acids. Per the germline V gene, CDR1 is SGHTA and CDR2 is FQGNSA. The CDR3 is CASSARQGQAEQFF. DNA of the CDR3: TGTGCCAGCAGCGCCCGACAGGGCCAGGCTGAGCAGTTCTTC. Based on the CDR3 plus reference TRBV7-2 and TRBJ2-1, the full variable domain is GAGVSQSPSNKVTEKGKDVELRCDPISGHTALYWYRQSLGQGLEFLIYFQGNSAPDKSGLPSDRFSAERTGGSVSTLTIQRTQQEDSAVYLCASSARQGQAEQFFGPGTRLTVL.

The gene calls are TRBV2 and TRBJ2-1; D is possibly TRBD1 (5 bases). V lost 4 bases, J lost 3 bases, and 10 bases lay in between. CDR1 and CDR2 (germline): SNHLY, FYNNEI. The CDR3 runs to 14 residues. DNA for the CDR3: TGTGCCAGCAGTGCCGACAGACACTACAATGAGCAGTTCTTC. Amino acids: CASSADRHYNEQFF.

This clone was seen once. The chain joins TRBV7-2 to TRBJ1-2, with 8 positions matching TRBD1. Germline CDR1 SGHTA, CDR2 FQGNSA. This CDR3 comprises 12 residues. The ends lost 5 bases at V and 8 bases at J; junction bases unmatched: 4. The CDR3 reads CASSPDRGGYTF. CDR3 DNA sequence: TGTGCCAGCAGCCCCGACAGGGGAGGCTACACCTTC.

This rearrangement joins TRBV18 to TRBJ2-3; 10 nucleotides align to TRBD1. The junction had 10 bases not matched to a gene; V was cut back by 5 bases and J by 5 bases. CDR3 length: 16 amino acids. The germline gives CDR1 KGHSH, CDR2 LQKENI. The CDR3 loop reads CASSKTGTGVEDTQYF. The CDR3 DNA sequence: TGTGCCAGCTCAAAAACCGGGACAGGGGTGGAAGATACGCAGTATTTT. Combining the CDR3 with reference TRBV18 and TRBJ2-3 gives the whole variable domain NAGVMQNPRHLVRRRGQEARLRCSPMKGHSHVYWYRQLPEEGLKFMVYLQKENIIDESGMPKERFSAEFPKEGPSILRIQQVVRGDSAAYFCASSKTGTGVEDTQYFGPGTRLTVL.

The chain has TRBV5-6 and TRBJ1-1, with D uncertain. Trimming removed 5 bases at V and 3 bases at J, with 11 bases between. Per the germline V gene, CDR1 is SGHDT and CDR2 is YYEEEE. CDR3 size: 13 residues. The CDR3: CASSRREDTEAFF. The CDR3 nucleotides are TGTGCCAGCAGTCGGCGGGAGGACACTGAAGCTTTCTTT.

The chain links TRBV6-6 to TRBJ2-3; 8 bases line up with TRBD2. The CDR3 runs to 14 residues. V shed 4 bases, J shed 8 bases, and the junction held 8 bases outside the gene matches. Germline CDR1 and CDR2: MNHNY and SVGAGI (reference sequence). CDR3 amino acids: CASSSASGPPTQYF. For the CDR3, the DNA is TGTGCCAGCAGTTCAGCTAGCGGGCCGCCTACGCAGTATTTT.

Here the CDR3 DNA reads TGTGCCAACTACCAGGGTAATGGCTACACCTTC. It codes for CANYQGNGYTF. The chain joins TRBV9 to TRBJ1-2, with D perhaps matching TRBD1 (5 bases). Germline loops: CDR1 SGDLS, CDR2 YYNGEE. The CDR3 length is 11 residues. V shed 9 bases and J shed 6 bases, with 12 bases lying between them.

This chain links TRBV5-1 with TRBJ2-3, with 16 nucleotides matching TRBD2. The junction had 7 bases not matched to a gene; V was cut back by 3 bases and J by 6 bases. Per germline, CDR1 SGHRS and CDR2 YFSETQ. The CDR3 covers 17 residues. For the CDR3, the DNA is TGCGCCAGCAGCTCCGGGACTAGCGGGAGGGCCCGGGATACGCAGTATTTT. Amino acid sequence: CASSSGTSGRARDTQYF.

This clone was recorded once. CDR3 amino acids: CASSHRVTGELFF. The CDR3 DNA reads TGTGCCAGCAGCCACAGGGTCACCGGGGAGCTGTTTTTT. The genes are TRBV14 and TRBJ2-2, with D possibly TRBD1 on 5 matching bases. The CDR3 runs to 13 residues. Germline lookup yields CDR1 SGHDN and CDR2 FVKESK. V was shortened by 3 bases and J by 4 bases, with 6 bases between the two germline ends.

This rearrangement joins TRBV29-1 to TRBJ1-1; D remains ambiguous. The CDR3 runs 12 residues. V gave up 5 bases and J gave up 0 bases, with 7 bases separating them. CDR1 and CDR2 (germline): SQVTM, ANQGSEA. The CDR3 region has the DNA TGCAGCGTTTATGTCTTGAACACTGAAGCTTTCTTT. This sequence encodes CSVYVLNTEAFF.

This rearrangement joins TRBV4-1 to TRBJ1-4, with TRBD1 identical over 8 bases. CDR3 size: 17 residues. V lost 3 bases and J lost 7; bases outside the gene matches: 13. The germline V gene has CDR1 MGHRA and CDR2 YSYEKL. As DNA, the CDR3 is TGCGCCAGCAGCCAGGTCCGGGGCACGACAGGGGCTGAAAAACTGTTTTTT. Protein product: CASSQVRGTTGAEKLFF.

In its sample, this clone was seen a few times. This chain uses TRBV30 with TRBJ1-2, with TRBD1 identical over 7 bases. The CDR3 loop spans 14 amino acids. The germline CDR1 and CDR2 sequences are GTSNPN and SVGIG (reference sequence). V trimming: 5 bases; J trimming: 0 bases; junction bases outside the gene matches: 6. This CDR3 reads CAWVWGQPNYGYTF. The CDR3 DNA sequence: TGTGCCTGGGTTTGGGGACAGCCTAACTATGGCTACACCTTC.

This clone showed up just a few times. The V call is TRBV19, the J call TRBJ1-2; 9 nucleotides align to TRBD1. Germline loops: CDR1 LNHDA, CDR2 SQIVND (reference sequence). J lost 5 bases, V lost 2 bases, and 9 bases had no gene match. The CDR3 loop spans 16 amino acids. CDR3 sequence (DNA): TGTGCCAGTAGTATATTTGAATGGGACAGGGCATATGGCTACACCTTC. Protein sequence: CASSIFEWDRAYGYTF.